What follows are 3 T cell receptor beta chains derived from one specimen sequenced in a study of neurological immune-mediated disorders. TCRdb recomputed calls from the 5' RACE reads with MiXCR, one row per CDR3 protein. This sample has roughly 88,000 distinct CDR3 sequences, with under 4.5% found just once. The sample comprised PBMCs. Receptors originate from a woman aged 45-65 years with multiple sclerosis.

The V gene is TRBV5-6, the J gene TRBJ2-7; tentative D call: TRBD1 (5 bases). Germline V gives CDR1 SGHDT, CDR2 YYEEEE. This CDR3 has 15 residues. Trimming removed 0 bases from V and 6 bases from J, with 16 bases in between. The CDR3 DNA reads TGTGCCAGCAGCTTGGACGGCAGGGTGGGCGGCGAGCAGTACTTC. Amino acid sequence: CASSLDGRVGGEQYF.

This clonotype has ten or more counts. V and J are TRBV20-1 and TRBJ2-7; the match to TRBD1 covers 9 bases. V shed 6 bases, J shed 3 bases, and the junction held 9 bases outside the gene matches. CDR1 is DFQATT and CDR2 is SNEGSKA in the germline V gene (reference sequence). The CDR3 extends over 14 amino acids. The CDR3 reads CSALRTGDNYEQYF. The CDR3 DNA sequence: TGCAGTGCCCTCAGGACAGGGGACAACTACGAGCAGTACTTC.

Ten or more counts support this clonotype. The genes are TRBV5-1 and TRBJ1-1; D is unresolved. The CDR3 sequence is 15 residues long. Between the trimmed V and J ends, which lost 0 bases and 0 bases, there was a span of 9 bases. The germline V gene encodes CDR1 SGHRS and CDR2 YFSETQ. The CDR3 coding sequence is TGCGCCAGCAGCTTGGGGAGTCCAGTGAACACTGAAGCTTTCTTT. It codes for CASSLGSPVNTEAFF.